Described below is a single T cell receptor beta chain sequence and its context. The antigen remains undetermined. This sample is part of a study of siplizumab effects on memory and regulatory T cells. The repertoire was sequenced with immunoSEQ multiplex PCR; TCRdb's copy has only in-frame clones and lacks some. The table has under 140,000 clones, more than 90% seen once. Study-level results: A naive or memory phenotype could not be assigned to roughly 80-97% of the proliferating CD4+ or CD8+ clones.

Sequenced: CD4+ T cells sorted from blood. This clonotype was obtained from a human donor in good health.

As DNA, the CDR3 is TGTGCCAGCATCGCGAATAGCGGGAGGGGGGAGACCCAGTACTTC. Protein sequence: CASIANSGRGETQYF. J is TRBJ2-5 and V is TRBV7-2, with 11 bases lining up with TRBD2. The trim removed 7 bases at V and 5 bases at J, leaving 9 bases unmatched. The CDR3 is 15 amino acids. From germline, CDR1 is SGHTA and CDR2 FQGNSA.